This is a list of T cell receptor beta chains from one sample in a study of T-cell reconstitution after alpha-beta-depleted transplantation in children. A single record per CDR3 protein comes from TCRdb applying MiXCR to the PCR reads. The data show approximately 210,000 distinct CDR3 sequences, approximately 17% seen once. The starting material was PBMCs, mostly from graft donor cells, obtained 360 days after TCRalphabeta/CD19-depleted stem cell transplant. All receptors come from a male patient aged 2-15 years who had a stem cell transplant for acute lymphoblastic leukemia, so the T cells may come from the graft donor. Both conserved end residues are part of each CDR3. Fields, in order: V gene, clone size, J gene, CDR3 length, D gene, CDR3 DNA, CDR3 protein. D genes are given only for firm matches. Clone size is not always given. Where it is, it says once, few, many or a class for expanded clones.

TRBV9,NA,TRBJ2-3,16,NA,TGTGCCAGCAGCGTAGATGCGGGAAGGGCCACAGATACGCAGTATTTT,CASSVDAGRATDTQYF
TRBV5-1,many,TRBJ2-1,14,TRBD2,TGCGCCAGCAAGGGACTAGCGGCCCTCAATGAGCAGTTCTTC,CASKGLAALNEQFF
TRBV5-1,many,TRBJ2-7,14,NA,TGCGCCAGCAGCTTGGACAGGGTTGCCTACGAGCAGTACTTC,CASSLDRVAYEQYF
TRBV11-1,few,TRBJ2-4,18,NA,TGTGCCAGCAGCTTACCACCAGGGAAATCGCTCGCCAAAAACATTCAGTACTTC,CASSLPPGKSLAKNIQYF
TRBV10-3,NA,TRBJ2-7,16,NA,TGTGCCATCAGTGAGTCTCTAGCGAGGGAACTAGGAGAGCAGTACTTC,CAISESLARELGEQYF
TRBV7-9,NA,TRBJ2-3,13,NA,TGTGCCAGCAGCCGAAGTACGGCAGATACGCAGTATTTT,CASSRSTADTQYF
TRBV5-1,NA,TRBJ2-3,14,NA,TGCGCCAGCAGCCTCGGACTACCTACAGATACGCAGTATTTT,CASSLGLPTDTQYF
TRBV10-3,NA,TRBJ2-1,14,TRBD1,TGTGCCATCAGTAGGACAGGGAGATCAAATGAGCAGTTCTTC,CAISRTGRSNEQFF
TRBV5-1,NA,TRBJ2-1,12,TRBD1,TGCGCCAGCAGCTTGGTAGGGACAGACATAATCTTC,CASSLVGTDIIF
TRBV4-1,few,TRBJ1-2,13,NA,TGCGCCAGCAGCCCGGAGTGGAACTATGGCTACACCTTC,CASSPEWNYGYTF
TRBV10-3,NA,TRBJ2-6,14,NA,TGTGCCATCAGCCCCGGGGCAGGGGCCAACGTCCTGACTTTC,CAISPGAGANVLTF
TRBV20-1,few,TRBJ2-2,14,NA,TGCAGTGCTACCGGGACGGTGAACACCGGGGAGCTGTTTTTT,CSATGTVNTGELFF
TRBV12-3/TRBV12-4,few,TRBJ2-7,13,NA,TGTGCCAGCAGTTTTACACAGGCTGGCGAGCAGTACTTC,CASSFTQAGEQYF
TRBV7-2,NA,TRBJ2-7,15,NA,TGTGCCAGCAGCACCGTGAGGACTACCACCTACGAGCAGTACTTC,CASSTVRTTTYEQYF
TRBV28,NA,TRBJ2-5,14,NA,TGTGCCAGCAGTATCTGGGGGGCGCGGGAGACCCAGTACTTC,CASSIWGARETQYF
TRBV10-3,few,TRBJ1-2,14,TRBD1,TGTGCCATCAGTGGACAGGGACCCAACTATGGCTACACCTTC,CAISGQGPNYGYTF
TRBV29-1,NA,TRBJ2-7,11,NA,TGCAGCGGAGCAGGGGTCGGCGAGCAGTACTTC,CSGAGVGEQYF
TRBV7-2,many,TRBJ2-7,14,NA,TGTGCCAGCAGCTTAGAGGACGGGTACTACGAGCAGTACTTC,CASSLEDGYYEQYF
TRBV5-6,many,TRBJ2-7,15,TRBD1,TGTGCCAGCAGCGGGGAGTGGGACAGGGGGCGAGAGCAGTACTTC,CASSGEWDRGREQYF
TRBV14,NA,TRBJ1-4,17,TRBD1,TGTGCCAGCAGCCCGCAACCAGGGACAGCGGATAATGAAAAACTGTTTTTT,CASSPQPGTADNEKLFF
TRBV15,NA,TRBJ2-7,17,TRBD2,TGTGCCACCAGCAGAGATTTGAGCGGGACGCTTTCAAGGGAGCAGTACTTC,CATSRDLSGTLSREQYF
TRBV28,NA,TRBJ1-2,16,NA,TGTGCCAGCAGTTTACAATTAGGGGGGCAGGGCTATGGCTACACCTTC,CASSLQLGGQGYGYTF
TRBV7-4,many,TRBJ2-3,12,NA,TGTGCCAGCAGCTTCCACTCAGATACGCAGTATTTT,CASSFHSDTQYF
TRBV15,few,TRBJ2-5,16,NA,TGTGCCACCAGCCTCAGGGGTTTGGCCGGCCAAGAGACCCAGTACTTC,CATSLRGLAGQETQYF
TRBV6-1,NA,TRBJ1-1,17,NA,TGTGCCAGCAGTAGGGCCTCGCAAGGGCTAAAGAACACTGAAGCTTTCTTT,CASSRASQGLKNTEAFF
TRBV10-3,few,TRBJ2-5,14,TRBD1,TGTGCCATCGGGAAGACAGGGACCAGCGAGACCCAGTACTTC,CAIGKTGTSETQYF
TRBV18,NA,TRBJ2-1,18,TRBD1,TGTGCCAGCTCACCACAAAGATCCGGGACAGGGGCCTACAATGAGCAGTTCTTC,CASSPQRSGTGAYNEQFF
TRBV10-2,NA,TRBJ2-3,17,TRBD2,TGCGCCAGCAGTGATTCGGGGAGTGCGGGGGGTAAAGATACGCAGTATTTT,CASSDSGSAGGKDTQYF
TRBV4-1,few,TRBJ2-7,17,NA,TGCGCCAGCAGCCCAGAAACCAACGGACAGAGCTTCTACGAGCAGTACTTC,CASSPETNGQSFYEQYF
TRBV10-3,few,TRBJ2-3,15,NA,TGTGCCATCAGTCCCGATAGCGGAGTCACAGATACGCAGTATTTT,CAISPDSGVTDTQYF
TRBV20-1,once,TRBJ2-1,18,NA,TGCAGTGCTATAGACTGGTCCCCAGGGACCGACTATACAACTGAGCAGTTCTTC,CSAIDWSPGTDYTTEQFF
TRBV7-8,NA,TRBJ1-1,16,NA,TGTGCCAGCAGCTTAGCGCGGTGGTCCTCGAACACTGAAGCTTTCTTT,CASSLARWSSNTEAFF
TRBV4-2,NA,TRBJ2-3,16,NA,TGTGCCAGCAGCCAAGATCGAAGCGGGCGCGGGGATACGCAGTATTTT,CASSQDRSGRGDTQYF
TRBV20-1,few,TRBJ1-6,17,NA,TGCAGTGCGAAGGCGAGGGGCGCAAGCTCCTATAATTCACCCCTCCACTTT,CSAKARGASSYNSPLHF
TRBV9,few,TRBJ2-2,14,NA,TGTGCCAGCAGCGCCCTCGGGGCCTACGGGGAGCTGTTTTTT,CASSALGAYGELFF
TRBV3-1,few,TRBJ2-5,18,TRBD2,TGTGCCAGCAGTTTTGGTACAGCGGGGGTAAACCCCCAAGAGACCCAGTACTTC,CASSFGTAGVNPQETQYF
TRBV7-9,NA,TRBJ1-1,15,NA,TGTGCCAGCAGCTTTGTTTTGCAGGGGCGAACTGAAGCTTTCTTT,CASSFVLQGRTEAFF
TRBV7-9,NA,TRBJ1-1,13,NA,TGTGCCAGCAGGTCGAGACAGTTAGCTGAAGCTTTCTTT,CASRSRQLAEAFF